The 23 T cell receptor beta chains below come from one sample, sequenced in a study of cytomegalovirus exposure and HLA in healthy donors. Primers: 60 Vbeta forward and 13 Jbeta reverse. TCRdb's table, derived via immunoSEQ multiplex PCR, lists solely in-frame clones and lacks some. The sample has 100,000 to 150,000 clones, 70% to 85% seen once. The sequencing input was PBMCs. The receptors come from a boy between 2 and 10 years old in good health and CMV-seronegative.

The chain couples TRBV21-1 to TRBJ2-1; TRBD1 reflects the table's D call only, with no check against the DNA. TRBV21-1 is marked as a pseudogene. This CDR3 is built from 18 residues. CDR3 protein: CASSKGGTGAHSYNEQFF. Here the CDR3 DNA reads TGTGCCAGCAGCAAAGGGGGGACAGGGGCCCACTCCTACAATGAGCAGTTCTTC.

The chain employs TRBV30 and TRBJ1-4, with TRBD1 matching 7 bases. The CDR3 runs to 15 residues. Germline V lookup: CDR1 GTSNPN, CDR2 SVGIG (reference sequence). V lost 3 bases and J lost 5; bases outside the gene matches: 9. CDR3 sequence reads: CAWRGWDSLNEKLFF. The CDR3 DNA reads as TGTGCCTGGAGGGGGTGGGACAGCCTGAATGAAAAACTGTTTTTT.

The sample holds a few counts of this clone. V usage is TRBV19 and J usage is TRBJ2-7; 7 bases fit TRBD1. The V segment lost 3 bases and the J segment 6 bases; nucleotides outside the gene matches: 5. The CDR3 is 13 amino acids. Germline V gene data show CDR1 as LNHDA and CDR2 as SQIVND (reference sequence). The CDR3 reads CASSIEGASEQYF. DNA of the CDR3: TGTGCCAGTAGTATCGAGGGGGCGAGCGAGCAGTACTTC.

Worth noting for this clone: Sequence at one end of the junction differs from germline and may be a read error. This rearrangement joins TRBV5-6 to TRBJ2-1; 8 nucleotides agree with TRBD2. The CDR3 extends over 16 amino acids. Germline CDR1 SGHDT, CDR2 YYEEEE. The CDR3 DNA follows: TGTGCCAGCAGCTCGCTAAAAACCGGGACTAGTGGGGTGGGTCTCTTC. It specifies CASSSLKTGTSGVGLF.

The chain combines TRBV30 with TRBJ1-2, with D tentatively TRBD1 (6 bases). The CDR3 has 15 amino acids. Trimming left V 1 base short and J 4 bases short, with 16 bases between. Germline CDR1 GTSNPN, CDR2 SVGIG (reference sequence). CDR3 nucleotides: TGTGCCTGGAGTGGGTGGGGGGGCATCGGCTATGGCTACACCTTC. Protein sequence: CAWSGWGGIGYGYTF.

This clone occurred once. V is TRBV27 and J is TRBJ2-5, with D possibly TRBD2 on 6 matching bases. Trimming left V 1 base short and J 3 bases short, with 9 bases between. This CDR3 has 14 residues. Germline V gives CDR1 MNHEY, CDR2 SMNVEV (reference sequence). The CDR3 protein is CASSLWGEEETQYF. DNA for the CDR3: TGTGCCAGCAGTTTATGGGGGGAGGAAGAGACCCAGTACTTC.

As DNA, the CDR3 is TGTGCCAGCAGTTACCTTAGGACTCCGCGGGGCTACACCTTC. Amino acids: CASSYLRTPRGYTF. The chain has TRBV6-6 and TRBJ1-2, with D unresolved. Deletions cut 2 bases from V and 8 bases from J, with 15 bases between. Looked up from germline, CDR1 is MNHNY and CDR2 is SVGAGI (reference sequence). The CDR3 consists of 14 residues.

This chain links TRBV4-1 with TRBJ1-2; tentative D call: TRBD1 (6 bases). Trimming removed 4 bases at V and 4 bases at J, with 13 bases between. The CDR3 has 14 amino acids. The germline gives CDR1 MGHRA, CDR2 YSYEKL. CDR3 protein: CASSRWAGAYGYTF. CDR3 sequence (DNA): TGCGCCAGCAGCCGCTGGGCAGGGGCCTATGGCTACACCTTC.

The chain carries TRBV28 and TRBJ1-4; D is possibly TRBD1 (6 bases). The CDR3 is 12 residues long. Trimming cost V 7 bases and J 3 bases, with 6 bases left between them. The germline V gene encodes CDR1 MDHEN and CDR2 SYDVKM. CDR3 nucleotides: TGTGCCAGCAAGGGGGCTAATGAAAAACTGTTTTTT. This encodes CASKGANEKLFF.

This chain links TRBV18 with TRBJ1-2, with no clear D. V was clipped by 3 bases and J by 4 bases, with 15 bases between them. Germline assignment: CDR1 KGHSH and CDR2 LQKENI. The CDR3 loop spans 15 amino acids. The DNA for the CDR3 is TGTGCCAGCTCACCCCTGGGTCGGGGATCCTATGGCTACACCTTC. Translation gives CASSPLGRGSYGYTF.

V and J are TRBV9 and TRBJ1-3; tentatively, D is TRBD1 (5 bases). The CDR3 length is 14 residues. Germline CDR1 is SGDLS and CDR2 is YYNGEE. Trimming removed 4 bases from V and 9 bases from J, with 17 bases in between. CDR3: CASSLTSGAGTIYF. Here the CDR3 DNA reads TGTGCCAGCAGCCTAACGAGTGGGGCCGGCACCATATATTTT.

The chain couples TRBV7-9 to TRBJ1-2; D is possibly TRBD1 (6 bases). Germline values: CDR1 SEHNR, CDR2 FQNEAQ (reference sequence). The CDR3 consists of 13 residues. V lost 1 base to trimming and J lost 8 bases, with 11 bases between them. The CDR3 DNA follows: TGTGCCAGCAGCTTAGGACAAGGGGGAGGCTACACCTTC. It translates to CASSLGQGGGYTF.

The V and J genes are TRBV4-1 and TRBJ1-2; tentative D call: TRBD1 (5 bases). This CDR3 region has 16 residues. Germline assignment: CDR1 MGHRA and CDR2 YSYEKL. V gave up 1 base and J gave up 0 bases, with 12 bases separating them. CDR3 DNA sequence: TGCGCCAGCAGCCAAGTGGAACAGGACACTAACTATGGCTACACCTTC. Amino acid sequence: CASSQVEQDTNYGYTF.

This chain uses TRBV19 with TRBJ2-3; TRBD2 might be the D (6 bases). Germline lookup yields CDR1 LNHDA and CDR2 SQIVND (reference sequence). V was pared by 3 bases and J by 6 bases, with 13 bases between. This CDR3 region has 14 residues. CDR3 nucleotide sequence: TGTGCCAGTAGTATGCCCGGCGGGGTGGATACGCAGTATTTT. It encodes CASSMPGGVDTQYF.

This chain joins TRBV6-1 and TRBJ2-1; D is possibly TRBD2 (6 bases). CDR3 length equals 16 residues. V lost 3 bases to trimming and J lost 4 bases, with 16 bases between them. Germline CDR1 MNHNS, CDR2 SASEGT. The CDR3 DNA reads TGTGCCAGCAGTGAGGACTTGGGGGAGGTATACAATGAGCAGTTCTTC. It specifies CASSEDLGEVYNEQFF.

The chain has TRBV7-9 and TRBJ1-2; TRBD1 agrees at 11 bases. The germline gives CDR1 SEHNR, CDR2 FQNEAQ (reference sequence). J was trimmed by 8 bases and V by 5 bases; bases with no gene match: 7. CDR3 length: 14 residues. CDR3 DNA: TGTGCCAGCAGCCGTACGGGACAGGGGGAGGGCTACACCTTC. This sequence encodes CASSRTGQGEGYTF.

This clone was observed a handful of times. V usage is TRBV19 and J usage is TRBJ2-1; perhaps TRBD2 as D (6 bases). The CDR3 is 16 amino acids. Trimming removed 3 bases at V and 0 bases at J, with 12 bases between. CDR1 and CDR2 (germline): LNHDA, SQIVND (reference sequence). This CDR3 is CASSISGGSSYNEQFF. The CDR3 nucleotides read TGTGCCAGTAGTATTTCCGGGGGTAGCTCCTACAATGAGCAGTTCTTC.

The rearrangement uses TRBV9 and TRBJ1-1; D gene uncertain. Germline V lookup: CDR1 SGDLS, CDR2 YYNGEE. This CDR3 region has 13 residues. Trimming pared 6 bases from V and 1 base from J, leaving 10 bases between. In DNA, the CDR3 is TGTGCCAGCACCCTAACAGAGAACACTGAAGCTTTCTTT. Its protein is CASTLTENTEAFF. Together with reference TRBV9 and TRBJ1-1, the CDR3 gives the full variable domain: DSGVTQTPKHLITATGQRVTLRCSPRSGDLSVYWYQQSLDQGLQFLIQYYNGEERAKGNILERFSAQQFPDLHSELNLSSLELGDSALYFCASTLTENTEAFFGQGTRLTVV.

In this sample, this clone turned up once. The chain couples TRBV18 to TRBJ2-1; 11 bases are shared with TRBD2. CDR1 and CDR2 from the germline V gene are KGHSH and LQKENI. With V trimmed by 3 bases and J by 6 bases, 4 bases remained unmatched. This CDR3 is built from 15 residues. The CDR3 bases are TGTGCCAGCTCACCCTGGACTAGCGGGCCCAATGAGCAGTTCTTC. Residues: CASSPWTSGPNEQFF.

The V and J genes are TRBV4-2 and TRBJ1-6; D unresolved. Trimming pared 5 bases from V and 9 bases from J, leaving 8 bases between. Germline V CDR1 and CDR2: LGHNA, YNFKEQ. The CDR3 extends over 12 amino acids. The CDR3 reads CASSGNFSPLHF. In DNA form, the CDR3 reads TGTGCCAGCAGCGGCAATTTTTCACCCCTCCACTTT.

The CDR3, as DNA: TGTGCCAGTAGTATTTACGGGGACATCCTGTTCTATGGCTACACCTTC. Encoded protein: CASSIYGDILFYGYTF. V and J are TRBV19 and TRBJ1-2, with a weak D call TRBD1 (6 bases). The CDR3 is made up of 16 amino acids. V was shortened by 3 bases and J by 4 bases, with 18 bases between the two germline ends. In germline, CDR1 is LNHDA, CDR2 SQIVND (reference sequence).

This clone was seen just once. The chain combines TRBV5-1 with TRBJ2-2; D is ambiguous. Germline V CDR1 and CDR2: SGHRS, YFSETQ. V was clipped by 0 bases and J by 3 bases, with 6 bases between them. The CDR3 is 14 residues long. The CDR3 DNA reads TGCGCCAGCAGCTTGGGTGGCCACACCGGGGAGCTGTTTTTT. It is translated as CASSLGGHTGELFF.

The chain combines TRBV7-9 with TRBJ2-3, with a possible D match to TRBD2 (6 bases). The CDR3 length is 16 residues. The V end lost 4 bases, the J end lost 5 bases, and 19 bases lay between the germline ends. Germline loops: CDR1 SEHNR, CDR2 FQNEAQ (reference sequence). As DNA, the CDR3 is TGTGCCAGCAGCTCGGAGGGACTTTCCCTAAAAGATACGCAGTATTTT. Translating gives CASSSEGLSLKDTQYF.